This T cell receptor (beta chain) is from a study of Ad26.COV2.S vaccination and SARS-CoV-2 variants. Whole-study context: By the intramuscular route, Ad26.COV2.S was given once, or twice 56 days apart.

Study-level findings and limits: Participants in the vaccine arm had higher spike-specific TCR breadth; placebo recipients had lower.

About this clone: Antigen unknown.

Regarding treatment: around 19 received Ad26.COV2.S at low or high dose, single or two shots; several received placebo; per-sample allocation not given. The samples were gathered on day 63 after the first injection of vaccine or placebo. Its platform was an Ad26 vector, and its expressed antigen was Wuhan-strain SARS-CoV-2 spike. Profiling relied on immunoSEQ multiplex PCR, and the TCRdb table lists in-frame clones only, not all of them. This table holds fewer than 500,000 clones, about 91% found once. This clonotype was sampled from a person between 18 and 60 years old who received the Ad26.COV2.S COVID-19 vaccine or a placebo. The sample here was peripheral blood, taken in a trial of Ad26.COV2.S vaccine versus placebo.

Written as DNA, the CDR3 is TGTGCCAGCAGCGTAGAGGGCGGAAATTCACCCCTCCACTTT. As protein: CASSVEGGNSPLHF. This chain connects TRBV9 to TRBJ1-6; D is ambiguous. V was clipped by 0 bases and J by 7 bases, with 8 bases between them. Looked up from germline, CDR1 is SGDLS and CDR2 is YYNGEE. The length of the CDR3 is 14 residues.